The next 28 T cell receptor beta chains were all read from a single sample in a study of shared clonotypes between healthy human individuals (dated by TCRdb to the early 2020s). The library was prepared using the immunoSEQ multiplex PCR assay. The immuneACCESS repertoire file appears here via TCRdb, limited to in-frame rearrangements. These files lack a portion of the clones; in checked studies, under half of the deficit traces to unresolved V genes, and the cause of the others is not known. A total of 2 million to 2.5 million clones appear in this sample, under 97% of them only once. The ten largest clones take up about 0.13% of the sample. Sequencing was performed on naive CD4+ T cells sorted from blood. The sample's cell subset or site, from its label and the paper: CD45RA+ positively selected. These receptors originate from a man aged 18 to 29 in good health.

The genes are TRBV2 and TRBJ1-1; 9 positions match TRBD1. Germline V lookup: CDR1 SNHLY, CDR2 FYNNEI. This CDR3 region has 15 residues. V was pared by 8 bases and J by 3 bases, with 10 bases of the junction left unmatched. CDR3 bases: TGTGCCAGCCTCTCGCCCGGGACAGGGCACACTGAAGCTTTCTTT. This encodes CASLSPGTGHTEAFF. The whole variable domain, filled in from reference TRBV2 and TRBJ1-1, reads EPEVTQTPSHQVTQMGQEVILRCVPISNHLYFYWYRQILGQKVEFLVSFYNNEISEKSEIFDDQFSVERPDGSNFTLKIRSTKLEDSAMYFCASLSPGTGHTEAFFGQGTRLTVV.

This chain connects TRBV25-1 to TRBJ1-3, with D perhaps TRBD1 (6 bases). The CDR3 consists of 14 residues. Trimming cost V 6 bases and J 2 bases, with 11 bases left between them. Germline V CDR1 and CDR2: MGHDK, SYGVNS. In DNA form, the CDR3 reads TGTGCCAGCAGCGACGCAGGGGCTGGAAACACCATATATTTT. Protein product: CASSDAGAGNTIYF.

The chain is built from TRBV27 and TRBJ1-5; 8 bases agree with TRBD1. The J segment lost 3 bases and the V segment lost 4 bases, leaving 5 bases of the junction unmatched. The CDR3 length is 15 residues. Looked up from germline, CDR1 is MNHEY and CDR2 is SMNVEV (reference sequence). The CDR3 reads CASSWGTGNNQPQHF. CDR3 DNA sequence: TGTGCCAGCAGTTGGGGGACAGGCAACAATCAGCCCCAGCATTTT.

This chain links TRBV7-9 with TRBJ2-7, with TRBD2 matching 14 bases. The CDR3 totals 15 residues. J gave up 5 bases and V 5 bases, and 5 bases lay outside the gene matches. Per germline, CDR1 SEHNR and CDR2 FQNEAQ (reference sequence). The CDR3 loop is CASSPRTSGGNEQYF. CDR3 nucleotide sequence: TGTGCCAGCAGCCCCCGGACTAGCGGGGGGAACGAGCAGTACTTC.

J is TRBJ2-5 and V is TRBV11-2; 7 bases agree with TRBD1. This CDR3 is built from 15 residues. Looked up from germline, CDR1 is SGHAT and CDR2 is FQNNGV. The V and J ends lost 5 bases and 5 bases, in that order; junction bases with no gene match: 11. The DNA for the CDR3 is TGTGCCAGCAGCGACGACAGGGCGCGCGAGGAGACCCAGTACTTC. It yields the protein CASSDDRAREETQYF.

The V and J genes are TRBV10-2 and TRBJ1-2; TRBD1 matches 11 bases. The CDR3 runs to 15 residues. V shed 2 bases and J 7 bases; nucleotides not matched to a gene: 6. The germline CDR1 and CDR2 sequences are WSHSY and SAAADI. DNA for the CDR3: TGCGCCAGCAGTGAGGATAGCGGACAGGGGGCTGGCTACACCTTC. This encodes CASSEDSGQGAGYTF.

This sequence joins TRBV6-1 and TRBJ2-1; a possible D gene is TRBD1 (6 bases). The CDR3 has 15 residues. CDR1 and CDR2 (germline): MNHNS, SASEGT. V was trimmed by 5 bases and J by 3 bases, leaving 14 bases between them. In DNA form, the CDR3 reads TGTGCCAGCAGTTCCTGGGGGCGGTTCTACAATGAGCAGTTCTTC. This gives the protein CASSSWGRFYNEQFF.

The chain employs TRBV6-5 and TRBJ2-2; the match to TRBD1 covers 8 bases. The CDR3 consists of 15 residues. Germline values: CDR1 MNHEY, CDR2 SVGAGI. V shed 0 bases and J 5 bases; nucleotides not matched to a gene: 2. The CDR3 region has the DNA TGTGCCAGCAGTTACTCTCGACAGGGGACCGGGGAGCTGTTTTTT. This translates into CASSYSRQGTGELFF.

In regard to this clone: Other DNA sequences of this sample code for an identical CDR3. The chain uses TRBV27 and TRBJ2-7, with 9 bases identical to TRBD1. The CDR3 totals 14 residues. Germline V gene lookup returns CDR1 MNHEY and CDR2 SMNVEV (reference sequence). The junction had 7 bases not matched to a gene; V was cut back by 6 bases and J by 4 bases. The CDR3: CASRGPGQGYEQYF. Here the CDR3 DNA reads TGTGCCAGCAGGGGCCCGGGACAGGGATACGAGCAGTACTTC.

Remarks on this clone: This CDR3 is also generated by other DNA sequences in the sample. The DNA of the CDR3 is TGCGCCAGCAGCCAAGAAACCGAGAACACTGAAGCTTTCTTT. It encodes CASSQETENTEAFF. The chain combines TRBV4-1 with TRBJ1-1; D not resolved. Germline CDR1 is MGHRA and CDR2 is YSYEKL. This CDR3 has 14 residues. Trimming stripped 0 bases from V and 1 base from J, with 6 bases between.

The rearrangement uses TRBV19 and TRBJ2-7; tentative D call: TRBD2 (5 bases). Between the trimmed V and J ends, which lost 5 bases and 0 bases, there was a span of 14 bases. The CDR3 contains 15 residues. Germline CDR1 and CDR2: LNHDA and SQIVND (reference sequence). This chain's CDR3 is CASSVEGSASYEQYF. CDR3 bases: TGTGCCAGTAGTGTTGAGGGCAGTGCCTCCTACGAGCAGTACTTC. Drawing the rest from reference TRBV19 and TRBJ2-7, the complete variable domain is DGGITQSPKYLFRKEGQNVTLSCEQNLNHDAMYWYRQDPGQGLRLIYYSQIVNDFQKGDIAEGYSVSREKKESFPLTVTSAQKNPTAFYLCASSVEGSASYEQYFGPGTRLTVT.

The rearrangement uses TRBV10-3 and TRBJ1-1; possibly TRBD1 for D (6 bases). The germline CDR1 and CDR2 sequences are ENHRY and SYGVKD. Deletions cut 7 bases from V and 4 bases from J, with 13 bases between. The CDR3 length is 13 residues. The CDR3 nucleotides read TGTGCCATCACTGGGGGGCCGGGCACTGAAGCTTTCTTT. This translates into CAITGGPGTEAFF.

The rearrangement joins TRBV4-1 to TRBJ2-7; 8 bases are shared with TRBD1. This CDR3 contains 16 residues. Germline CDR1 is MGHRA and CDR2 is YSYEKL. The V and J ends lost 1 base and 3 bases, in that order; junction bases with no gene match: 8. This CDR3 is CASSQAPQGARYEQYF. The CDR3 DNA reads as TGCGCCAGCAGCCAAGCGCCCCAGGGGGCCCGCTACGAGCAGTACTTC.

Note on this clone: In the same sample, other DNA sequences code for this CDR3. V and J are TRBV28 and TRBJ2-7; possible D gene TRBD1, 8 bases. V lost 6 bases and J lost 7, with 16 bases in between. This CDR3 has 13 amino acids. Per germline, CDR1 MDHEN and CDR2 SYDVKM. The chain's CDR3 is CASSRGQGGEQYF. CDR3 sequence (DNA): TGTGCCAGCAGCAGAGGACAGGGAGGGGAGCAGTACTTC.

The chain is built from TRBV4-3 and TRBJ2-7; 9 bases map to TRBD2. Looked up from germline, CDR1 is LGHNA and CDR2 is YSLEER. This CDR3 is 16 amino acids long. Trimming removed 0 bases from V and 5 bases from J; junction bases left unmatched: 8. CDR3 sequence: CASSQDQAGGAHEQYF. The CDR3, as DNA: TGCGCCAGCAGCCAAGATCAAGCGGGAGGCGCCCACGAGCAGTACTTC.

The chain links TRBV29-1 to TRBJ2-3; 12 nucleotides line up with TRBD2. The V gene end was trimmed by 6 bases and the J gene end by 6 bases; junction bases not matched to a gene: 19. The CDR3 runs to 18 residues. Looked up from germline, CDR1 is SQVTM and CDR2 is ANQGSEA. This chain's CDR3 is CSVGTSGLFFRVFDTQYF. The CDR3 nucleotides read TGCAGCGTCGGGACTAGCGGGCTCTTCTTCCGGGTTTTTGATACGCAGTATTTT.

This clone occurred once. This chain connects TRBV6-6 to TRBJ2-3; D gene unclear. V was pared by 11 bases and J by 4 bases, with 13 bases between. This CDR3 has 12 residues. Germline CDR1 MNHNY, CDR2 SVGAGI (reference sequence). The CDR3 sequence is CASDRSPDTQYF. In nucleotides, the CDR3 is TGTGCCTCTGATCGTTCCCCAGATACGCAGTATTTT.

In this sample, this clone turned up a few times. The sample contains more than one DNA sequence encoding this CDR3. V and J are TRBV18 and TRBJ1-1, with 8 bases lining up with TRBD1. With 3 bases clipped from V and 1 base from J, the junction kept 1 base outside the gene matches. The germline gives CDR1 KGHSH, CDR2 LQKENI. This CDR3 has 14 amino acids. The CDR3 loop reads CASSPDRANTEAFF. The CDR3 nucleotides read TGTGCCAGCTCACCGGACAGGGCGAACACTGAAGCTTTCTTT. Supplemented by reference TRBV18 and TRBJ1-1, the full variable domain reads NAGVMQNPRHLVRRRGQEARLRCSPMKGHSHVYWYRQLPEEGLKFMVYLQKENIIDESGMPKERFSAEFPKEGPSILRIQQVVRGDSAAYFCASSPDRANTEAFFGQGTRLTVV.

CDR3 coding DNA: TGTGCCAGCAGCTCGGGGGGGCCAAACAATGAGCAGTTCTTC. Translated, it gives CASSSGGPNNEQFF. J is TRBJ2-1 and V is TRBV5-4; 8 nucleotides align to TRBD2. The CDR3 length is 14 residues. Looked up from germline, CDR1 is SGHNT and CDR2 is YYREEE (reference sequence). Trimming removed 3 bases from V and 5 bases from J; junction bases left unmatched: 4.

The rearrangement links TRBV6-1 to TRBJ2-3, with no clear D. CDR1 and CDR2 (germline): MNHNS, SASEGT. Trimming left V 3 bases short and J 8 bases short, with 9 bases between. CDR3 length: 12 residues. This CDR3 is CASSDPTGTQYF. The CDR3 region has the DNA TGTGCCAGCAGTGACCCCACGGGTACGCAGTATTTT.

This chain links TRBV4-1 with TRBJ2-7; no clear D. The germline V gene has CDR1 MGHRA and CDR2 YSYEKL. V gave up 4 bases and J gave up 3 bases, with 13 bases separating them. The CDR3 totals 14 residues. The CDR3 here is CASSPRTDFYEQYF. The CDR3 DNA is TGCGCCAGCAGCCCCCGGACGGATTTCTACGAGCAGTACTTC.

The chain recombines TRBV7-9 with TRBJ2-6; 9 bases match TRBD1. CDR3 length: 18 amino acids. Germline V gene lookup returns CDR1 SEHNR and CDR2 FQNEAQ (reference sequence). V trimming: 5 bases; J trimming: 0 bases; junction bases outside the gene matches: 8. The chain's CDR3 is CASSLGQGTRSGANVLTF. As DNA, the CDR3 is TGTGCCAGCAGCCTAGGACAGGGGACACGCTCTGGGGCCAACGTCCTGACTTTC.

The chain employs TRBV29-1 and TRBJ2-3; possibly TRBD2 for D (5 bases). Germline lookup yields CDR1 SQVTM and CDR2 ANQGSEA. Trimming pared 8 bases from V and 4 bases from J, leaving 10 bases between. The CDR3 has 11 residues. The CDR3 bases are TGCAGCTTGTGGGAGCCAGATACGCAGTATTTT. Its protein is CSLWEPDTQYF.

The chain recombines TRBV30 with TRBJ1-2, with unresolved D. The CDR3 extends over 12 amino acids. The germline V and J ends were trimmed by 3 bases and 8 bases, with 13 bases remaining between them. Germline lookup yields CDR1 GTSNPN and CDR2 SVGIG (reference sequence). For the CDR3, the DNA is TGTGCCTGGAGACTTTTAGTTGAAGGCTACACCTTC. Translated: CAWRLLVEGYTF.

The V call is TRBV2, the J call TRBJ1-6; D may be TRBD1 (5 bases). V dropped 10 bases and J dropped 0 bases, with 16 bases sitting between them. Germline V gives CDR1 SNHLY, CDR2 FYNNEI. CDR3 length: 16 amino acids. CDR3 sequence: CATREGPYSYNSPLHF. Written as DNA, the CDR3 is TGTGCCACCCGGGAGGGGCCTTACTCCTATAATTCACCCCTCCACTTT.

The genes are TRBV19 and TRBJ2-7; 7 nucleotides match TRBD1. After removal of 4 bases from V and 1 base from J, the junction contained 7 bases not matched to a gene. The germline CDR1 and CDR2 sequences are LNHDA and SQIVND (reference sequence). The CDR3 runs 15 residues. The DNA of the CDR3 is TGTGCCAGTAGTAAACAGGGGACGATATCCTACGAGCAGTACTTC. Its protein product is CASSKQGTISYEQYF.

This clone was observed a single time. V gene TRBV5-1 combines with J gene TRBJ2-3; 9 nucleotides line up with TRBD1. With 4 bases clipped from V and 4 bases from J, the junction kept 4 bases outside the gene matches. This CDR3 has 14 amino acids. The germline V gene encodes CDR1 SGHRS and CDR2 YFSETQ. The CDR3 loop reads CASSRDRASDTQYF. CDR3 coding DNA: TGCGCCAGCAGCCGGGACAGGGCCTCAGATACGCAGTATTTT.

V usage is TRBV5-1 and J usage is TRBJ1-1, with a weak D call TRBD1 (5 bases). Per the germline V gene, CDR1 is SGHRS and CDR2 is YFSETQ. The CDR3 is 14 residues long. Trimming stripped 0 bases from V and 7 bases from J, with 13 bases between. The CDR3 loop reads CASSLEGRQDEAFF. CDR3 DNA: TGCGCCAGCAGCTTGGAGGGGCGGCAGGATGAAGCTTTCTTT.